A single T cell receptor (beta chain) is shown here with its context. Its antigen is unidentified. The source of the sample is a study of shared clonotypes between healthy human individuals. Points from the study as a whole: The study generally estimated greater richness for naive than memory subsets.

Only in-frame clones appear in the TCRdb table, and some are missing; sequencing was by immunoSEQ multiplex PCR. The repertoire holds 500,000 to 550,000 clones, with about 96% as singletons. Per the germline V gene, CDR1 is MNHEY and CDR2 is SMNVEV (reference sequence). The CDR3 loop spans 14 amino acids. Material for sequencing was naive CD4+ T cells sorted from blood. Subset here: CD45RA+ positively selected. This clonotype was sampled from a woman in her twenties or thirties in good health. The chain employs TRBV27 and TRBJ2-5; 8 bases match TRBD2. Near its end, the DNA agrees better with TRBJ2-7, so the J call may be wrong. CDR3 in amino acids: CASSFLGLASEQYF. The CDR3 bases are TGTGCCAGCAGTTTTCTTGGACTAGCATCCGAGCAGTACTTC.